The 25 T cell receptor beta chains reported below all come from one sample, sequenced in a study of neurological immune-mediated disorders. TCRdb passed the 5' RACE reads through MiXCR, listing each CDR3 protein once. The sample consists of around 48,000 distinct CDR3 sequences, 10% of them appearing once. The sequenced material came from PBMCs. All receptors derive from a woman aged 40-49 years with HTLV-1-associated myelopathy (HAM/TSP).

This clonotype appeared many times. The chain recombines TRBV20-1 with TRBJ1-5, with TRBD1 identical over 7 bases. The V segment lost 1 base and the J segment 3 bases; nucleotides outside the gene matches: 6. The germline V gene has CDR1 DFQATT and CDR2 SNEGSKA (reference sequence). The CDR3 length is 15 residues. In DNA, the CDR3 is TGCAGTGCTAGAGGACAGGGACTTAACAATCAGCCCCAGCATTTT. This translates into CSARGQGLNNQPQHF.

This clonotype was counted many times. The chain joins TRBV13 to TRBJ2-2, with a possible D match to TRBD2 (6 bases). The CDR3 totals 14 residues. V gave up 5 bases and J gave up 5 bases, with 12 bases separating them. Germline CDR1 PRHDT, CDR2 FYEKMQ (reference sequence). The CDR3 is CASSPLAGTGELFF. The CDR3 DNA is TGTGCCAGCAGCCCTCTTGCGGGGACCGGGGAGCTGTTTTTT.

This clonotype showed up many times. This chain links TRBV11-3 with TRBJ2-2; 9 bases map to TRBD1. The CDR3 contains 15 residues. The germline gives CDR1 SGHNT, CDR2 YENEEA. V shed 5 bases and J 6 bases; nucleotides not matched to a gene: 7. The CDR3 DNA sequence: TGTGCCAGCAGCCATAGACAGGGGGTTTCCGGGGAGCTGTTTTTT. It translates to CASSHRQGVSGELFF.

This clonotype was observed at least ten times. J is TRBJ1-1 and V is TRBV18; D is unclear. The CDR3 spans 13 residues. Germline V gene data show CDR1 as KGHSH and CDR2 as LQKENI. With 3 bases removed from V and 1 base from J, the gap between germline ends came to 6 bases. CDR3 residues: CASSPRQNTEAFF. The DNA of the CDR3 is TGTGCCAGCTCACCTCGACAGAACACTGAAGCTTTCTTT.

The J gene is TRBJ2-6, the V gene TRBV11-2; D is uncertain. Trimming took off 5 bases at V and 1 base at J, with 15 bases between the two ends. This CDR3 region has 17 residues. Germline V gene sequence: CDR1 SGHAT, CDR2 FQNNGV. CDR3 loop: CASSPRSLRSGANVLTF. The CDR3 DNA is TGTGCCAGCAGCCCACGATCATTGCGGTCTGGGGCCAACGTCCTGACTTTC.

This clonotype was detected many times. The V call is TRBV2, the J call TRBJ2-4, with no clear D. V was clipped by 4 bases and J by 1 base, with 11 bases between them. The CDR3 is 15 residues long. Germline lookup yields CDR1 SNHLY and CDR2 FYNNEI. CDR3 sequence: CASSAARSAKNIQYF. In DNA form, the CDR3 reads TGTGCCAGCAGTGCGGCCAGGTCGGCCAAAAACATTCAGTACTTC. The whole variable domain, filled in from reference TRBV2 and TRBJ2-4, reads EPEVTQTPSHQVTQMGQEVILRCVPISNHLYFYWYRQILGQKVEFLVSFYNNEISEKSEIFDDQFSVERPDGSNFTLKIRSTKLEDSAMYFCASSAARSAKNIQYFGAGTRLSVL.

At least ten counts were recorded for this clonotype. V gene TRBV5-1 combines with J gene TRBJ2-2; D is perhaps TRBD1 (5 bases). Germline CDR1 SGHRS, CDR2 YFSETQ. The CDR3 runs to 15 residues. The V and J ends lost 0 bases and 2 bases respectively, with 8 bases between them. Here the CDR3 DNA reads TGCGCCAGCAGCTTGGGGGGCCTAAACACCGGGGAGCTGTTTTTT. As protein: CASSLGGLNTGELFF.

There are many counts of this clonotype. The rearrangement joins TRBV9 to TRBJ2-5; unclear D gene. The CDR3 sequence is 13 residues long. Germline V gene lookup returns CDR1 SGDLS and CDR2 YYNGEE. V lost 0 bases, J lost 7 bases, and 10 bases lay in between. The CDR3 sequence is CASSVDGIGTQYF. In nucleotides, the CDR3 is TGTGCCAGCAGCGTAGATGGAATCGGGACCCAGTACTTC.

In its sample, this clonotype ranks as medium-sized (0.01 to 0.1%). This sequence joins TRBV9 and TRBJ2-4; D gene unclear. The CDR3 covers 14 residues. V lost 0 bases, J lost 0 bases, and 4 bases lay in between. Germline CDR1 is SGDLS and CDR2 is YYNGEE. CDR3 sequence: CASSVGGAKNIQYF. The CDR3 DNA follows: TGTGCCAGCAGCGTAGGGGGAGCCAAAAACATTCAGTACTTC.

This rearrangement joins TRBV11-2 to TRBJ2-5; TRBD2 matches 7 bases. Per germline, CDR1 SGHAT and CDR2 FQNNGV. The length of the CDR3 is 14 residues. V was pared by 4 bases and J by 5 bases, with 7 bases of the junction left unmatched. In DNA form, the CDR3 reads TGTGCCAGCAGCTCCGTCGGGGGGATGGAGACCCAGTACTTC. Translation: CASSSVGGMETQYF. The full variable domain, rest sourced from reference TRBV11-2 and TRBJ2-5, is EAGVAQSPRYKIIEKRQSVAFWCNPISGHATLYWYQQILGQGPKLLIQFQNNGVVDDSQLPKDRFSAERLKGVDSTLKIQPAKLEDSAVYLCASSSVGGMETQYFGPGTRLLVL.

This clonotype was picked up many times. The chain carries TRBV6-5 and TRBJ2-2; 9 bases align to TRBD1. CDR1 is MNHEY and CDR2 is SVGAGI in the germline V gene. J was trimmed by 5 bases and V by 0 bases; bases with no gene match: 10. CDR3 size: 18 residues. Here the CDR3 DNA reads TGTGCCAGCAGTTACTCCTCCCCGGGACAGGGAAAGACCGGGGAGCTGTTTTTT. Protein sequence: CASSYSSPGQGKTGELFF.

In this sample, this clonotype turned up many times. This chain's CDR3 is CASSSLPGQGYGYTF. The CDR3 nucleotides are TGTGCCAGCAGCTCCCTTCCGGGACAGGGATATGGCTACACCTTC. The chain carries TRBV2 and TRBJ1-2; 9 nucleotides agree with TRBD1. CDR3 length equals 15 residues. Looked up from germline, CDR1 is SNHLY and CDR2 is FYNNEI. The ends lost 6 bases at V and 5 bases at J; junction bases unmatched: 10.

In its sample, this clonotype was seen many times. The V gene is TRBV4-1, the J gene TRBJ2-5, with 8 bases lining up with TRBD1. The ends lost 2 bases at V and 6 bases at J; junction bases unmatched: 5. CDR3 length equals 14 residues. In germline, CDR1 is MGHRA, CDR2 YSYEKL. In DNA, the CDR3 is TGCGCCAGCAGCCAACAGGGGGCAGGAAAGACCCAGTACTTC. Encoded protein: CASSQQGAGKTQYF.

This clonotype was observed at least ten times. The gene calls are TRBV6-2 or TRBV6-3 and TRBJ1-1, with a weak D call TRBD1 (6 bases). Trimming left V 6 bases short and J 6 bases short, with 8 bases between. CDR1 is MNHEY and CDR2 is SVGEGT in the germline V gene. The CDR3 spans 11 residues. This chain's CDR3 is CASRWGPEAFF. The DNA for the CDR3 is TGTGCCAGCAGATGGGGGCCTGAAGCTTTCTTT.

The chain employs TRBV11-2 and TRBJ2-6; D remains ambiguous. The length of the CDR3 is 16 residues. V was trimmed by 5 bases and J by 4 bases, leaving 15 bases between them. Germline assignment: CDR1 SGHAT and CDR2 FQNNGV. The CDR3 loop reads CASSQHPRPGANVLTF. The CDR3 coding sequence is TGTGCCAGCAGCCAACATCCCCGGCCGGGGGCCAACGTCCTGACTTTC.

This clonotype was detected many times. V is TRBV12-3 or TRBV12-4 and J is TRBJ2-1; 9 bases fit TRBD2. There are 12 residues in the CDR3. V shed 4 bases and J 13 bases; nucleotides not matched to a gene: 5. As DNA, the CDR3 is TGTGCCAGCAGTTATAGCGGGGGCCTACAGTTCTTC. It encodes CASSYSGGLQFF.

This clonotype was observed at least ten times. This sequence joins TRBV29-1 and TRBJ2-2; D is unresolved. CDR1 SQVTM and CDR2 ANQGSEA come from the germline V gene. The CDR3 runs to 13 residues. V gave up 3 bases and J gave up 5 bases, with 10 bases separating them. The CDR3 spells CSVDRMGTGELFF. The CDR3 coding sequence is TGCAGCGTTGACAGGATGGGTACCGGGGAGCTGTTTTTT.

Ten or more counts support this clonotype. The chain's CDR3 is CASSSGTTNEQFF. The CDR3, as DNA: TGTGCCAGCAGCTCCGGGACTACCAATGAGCAGTTCTTC. V gene TRBV5-5 combines with J gene TRBJ2-1; 7 positions agree with TRBD2. The CDR3 sequence is 13 residues long. Unmatched junction bases numbered 3, after V lost 3 bases and J lost 6 bases. The germline CDR1 and CDR2 sequences are SGHKS and YYEKEE (reference sequence).

In this sample, this clonotype turned up many times. The chain employs TRBV5-6 and TRBJ2-7; 9 nucleotides agree with TRBD1. The V segment lost 2 bases and the J segment 2 bases; nucleotides outside the gene matches: 8. CDR3 length equals 16 residues. CDR1 is SGHDT, CDR2 YYEEEE, per germline. The CDR3, as DNA: TGTGCCAGCAGCTTCGCCCGGGACAGGGCGACCTACGAGCAGTACTTC. It is translated as CASSFARDRATYEQYF. Full variable domain (rest looked up from reference TRBV5-6 and TRBJ2-7): DAGVTQSPTHLIKTRGQQVTLRCSPKSGHDTVSWYQQALGQGPQFIFQYYEEEERQRGNFPDRFSGHQFPNYSSELNVNALLLGDSALYLCASSFARDRATYEQYFGPGTRLTVT.

This clonotype was found many times. This chain joins TRBV29-1 and TRBJ1-2; D perhaps matches TRBD1 (5 bases). Looked up from germline, CDR1 is SQVTM and CDR2 is ANQGSEA. The V and J ends lost 5 bases and 2 bases respectively, with 12 bases between them. CDR3 length: 13 residues. The CDR3 DNA follows: TGCAGCGTTAAACTACAGGCCAACTATGGCTACACCTTC. This translates into CSVKLQANYGYTF.

About this clonotype: The junction does not match germline at one end; this may be a read error. The chain is built from TRBV6-5 and TRBJ1-3, with D perhaps matching TRBD1 (6 bases). Looked up from germline, CDR1 is MNHEY and CDR2 is SVGAGI. The CDR3 runs 15 residues. For the CDR3, the DNA is TGTGCCAGCAGAACAGGGATCGGCTCTGGAAACACCATATTTTTT. Residues: CASRTGIGSGNTIFF.

This clonotype was found many times. The CDR3 region is CASSLAGVDRVPYF. In nucleotides, the CDR3 is TGCGCCAGCAGCTTGGCGGGGGTCGACAGAGTTCCGTACTTC. This sequence joins TRBV5-1 and TRBJ2-7; possibly TRBD2 for D (6 bases). This CDR3 has 14 residues. Trimming stripped 0 bases from V and 12 bases from J, with 19 bases between. In germline, CDR1 is SGHRS, CDR2 YFSETQ.

In this sample, this clonotype is large. The V gene is TRBV27, the J gene TRBJ2-5; 11 nucleotides agree with TRBD1. V dropped 7 bases and J dropped 7; count of bases not matched to a gene: 5. Germline-derived CDR1 and CDR2 are MNHEY and SMNVEV (reference sequence). The CDR3 has 13 residues. DNA for the CDR3: TGTGCCAGCACCCTGGGACAGGGGGGGACCCAGTACTTC. Translated, it gives CASTLGQGGTQYF.

The rearrangement links TRBV5-5 to TRBJ2-1; possible D gene TRBD1, 6 bases. Germline V gene data show CDR1 as SGHKS and CDR2 as YYEKEE (reference sequence). The CDR3 is 15 residues long. V was cut by 3 bases and J by 7 bases, with 17 bases left in between. The chain's CDR3 is CASSSKSDTGNEQFF. The CDR3 region has the DNA TGTGCCAGCAGCTCAAAGAGTGACACAGGGAATGAGCAGTTCTTC.

In this sample, this clonotype turned up many times. The rearrangement uses TRBV20-1 and TRBJ2-3; no reliable D call. V lost 5 bases and J lost 3, with 12 bases in between. The CDR3 spans 13 residues. Germline CDR1 and CDR2: DFQATT and SNEGSKA (reference sequence). DNA of the CDR3: TGCAGTGCTTCCTGGCCCGCTACAGATACGCAGTATTTT. It is translated as CSASWPATDTQYF.